The 11 T cell receptor beta chains below were found in one sample sequenced in a study of tumor and adjacent non-tumor tissue in lung cancer. The template was RNA from unsorted bulk tissue. TCRbeta libraries were built with three rounds of nested PCR, modified from ARM-PCR. TCRdb reprocessed the multiplex PCR reads via MiXCR and lists one record per CDR3 protein. The sample includes roughly 93,000 distinct CDR3 sequences, less than 75% seen only once; the top ten take approximately 16%. Sequencing was done on a sample of lung tumor tissue. The source of these receptors is a man between 60 and 75 years old with non-small cell lung cancer.

A remark on this clonotype: The conserved phenylalanine or tryptophan is not found at the CDR3 terminus, so this likely reflects a read error. The J gene is TRBJ1-1, the V gene TRBV5-4; D ambiguous. The germline V gene has CDR1 SGHNT and CDR2 YYREEE (reference sequence). CDR3 length: 13 amino acids. The CDR3 loop reads CASGLDSAGEAFS. DNA of the CDR3: TGTGCCAGCGGCTTGGATTCGGCAGGTGAAGCTTTCTCT.

The chain has TRBV20-1 and TRBJ2-5; D is perhaps TRBD2 (7 bases). This CDR3 has 15 residues. Germline V gene sequence: CDR1 DFQATT, CDR2 SNEGSKA (reference sequence). The germline V and J ends were trimmed by 4 bases and 2 bases, with 17 bases remaining between them. CDR3 region: CSANLGRGTQETQYF. DNA for the CDR3: TGCAGTGCTAACCTAGGGAGGGGGACGCAAGAGACCCAGTACTTC.

There are many counts of this clonotype. V usage is TRBV20-1 and J usage is TRBJ1-2; D remains unclear. Germline lookup yields CDR1 DFQATT and CDR2 SNEGSKA (reference sequence). The CDR3 sequence is 12 residues long. V dropped 0 bases and J dropped 4 bases, with 6 bases sitting between them. The CDR3 loop reads CSARDVGYGYTF. Written as DNA, the CDR3 is TGCAGTGCTAGAGATGTTGGCTATGGCTACACCTTC.

This clonotype occurred a few times. A read error may be the cause here, since a much bigger clone is one base away. The V call is TRBV29-1, the J call TRBJ2-3; D might be TRBD1 (5 bases). The CDR3 has 13 amino acids. Germline V gene sequence: CDR1 SQVTM, CDR2 ANQGSEA. The CDR3 sequence: CGVKLSGTDTQYF. The CDR3 nucleotides are TGCGGCGTTAAACTCTCAGGGACAGATACGCAGTATTTT.

Comments on this clonotype: A junction end diverges from the germline sequence, so it may reflect a read error. J is TRBJ2-1 and V is TRBV6-2 or TRBV6-3; 9 bases agree with TRBD2. The germline V gene encodes CDR1 MNHEY and CDR2 SVGEGT. The CDR3 length is 13 residues. The CDR3 coding sequence is TGTGCCACCACCCAATTAGCGGGAGATGACCAGTTCTTC. This sequence encodes CATTQLAGDDQFF.

In the case of this clonotype: At one end the junction does not follow the germline gene, possibly because of a read error. J is TRBJ2-1 and V is TRBV29-1; no clear D gene. The V gene's germline CDR1 is SQVTM and CDR2 ANQGSEA. The CDR3 has 12 amino acids. The CDR3 nucleotides are TGCAGCGTTGAGGCCAGGACCAGTGGGCAGTTATTC. It codes for CSVEARTSGQLF.

The chain carries TRBV6-6 and TRBJ1-1; a possible D gene is TRBD1 (5 bases). V dropped 4 bases and J dropped 3 bases, with 12 bases sitting between them. The CDR3 spans 14 residues. Germline values: CDR1 MNHNY, CDR2 SVGAGI (reference sequence). CDR3 region: CASSFRAGDTEAFF. As DNA, the CDR3 is TGTGCCAGCAGTTTTAGAGCGGGGGACACTGAAGCTTTCTTT.

A few counts support this clonotype. The chain couples TRBV20-1 to TRBJ1-3; D is possibly TRBD1 (6 bases). Germline lookup yields CDR1 DFQATT and CDR2 SNEGSKA (reference sequence). Deletions cut 3 bases from V and 6 bases from J, with 12 bases between. This CDR3 has 13 amino acids. This CDR3 reads CSARGDKSNTIYF. The CDR3 DNA follows: TGCAGTGCTAGGGGGGACAAGTCAAACACCATATATTTT.

This clonotype has ten or more counts. This chain uses TRBV20-1 with TRBJ1-2; 9 bases line up with TRBD1. Losses at the gene ends were 6 bases for V and 6 bases for J; bases not matched to a gene: 8. CDR1 and CDR2 (germline): DFQATT, SNEGSKA (reference sequence). The CDR3 covers 13 residues. CDR3 nucleotide sequence: TGCAGTGCGAGGACAGGGGTTTCGGATGGCTACACCTTC. This codes for CSARTGVSDGYTF.

The sample holds many counts of this clonotype. J is TRBJ2-7 and V is TRBV6-2 or TRBV6-3; unclear D gene. Germline CDR1 reads MNHEY; CDR2 reads SVGEGT. V dropped 6 bases and J dropped 4 bases, with 10 bases sitting between them. The CDR3 runs 12 residues. The CDR3 loop reads CASSQVLYEQYF. CDR3 DNA: TGTGCCAGCAGCCAGGTCTTATACGAGCAGTACTTC.

A few counts support this clonotype. The rearrangement links TRBV20-1 to TRBJ2-7; D is unresolved. The CDR3 length is 12 residues. The V gene's germline CDR1 is DFQATT and CDR2 SNEGSKA (reference sequence). V shed 6 bases and J shed 6 bases, with 15 bases lying between them. CDR3 residues: CSARIGQVEQYF. CDR3 nucleotides: TGCAGTGCCCGAATTGGGCAGGTCGAGCAGTACTTC.